This is a list of T cell receptor beta chains from one sample in a study of post-analysis software for immune sequencing data. MiXCR, applied by TCRdb to the PCR reads, yields one record per CDR3 protein. This sample has about 540,000 distinct CDR3 sequences, with around 36% found just once. The source material was blood. The receptor set was obtained from a girl under 18 with multiple sclerosis. Each CDR3 is given with its conserved first and last residue. The D gene is left open where the match is weak. Clone size, where shown, is once, few, many, or a class for clones that have expanded.

v_gene	abundance	j_gene	d_gene	CDR3nt	CDR3aa
TRBV28	-	TRBJ1-2	TRBD1	TGTGCCAGCGACGTGGGACAGGGGGACTATGGCTACACCTTC	CASDVGQGDYGYTF
TRBV20-1	-	TRBJ2-1	TRBD2	TGCAGTGCTAGAGACGGGGGGGACTACAATGAGCAGTTCTTC	CSARDGGDYNEQFF
TRBV7-8	-	TRBJ2-5	TRBD1	TGTGCCAGCAGCCCCCTGACAGGGGGATCCTCTCAAGAGACCCAGTACTTC	CASSPLTGGSSQETQYF
TRBV9	few	TRBJ1-2	-	TGTGCCAGCAGCGTCGCATGGGGGCCCGATGGCTACACCTTC	CASSVAWGPDGYTF
TRBV6-5	-	TRBJ1-2	TRBD1	TGTGCCAGCACCGGATCGACAGGGAAGGGTTATGGCTACACCTTC	CASTGSTGKGYGYTF
TRBV2	few	TRBJ1-5	-	TGTGCCAGCAGTGTGGGTTTAAATCAGCCCCAGCATTTT	CASSVGLNQPQHF
TRBV5-6	-	TRBJ1-5	-	TGTGCCAGCAGTATCCGGGACATAGGACGTGATCAGCCCCAGCATTTT	CASSIRDIGRDQPQHF
TRBV20-1	few	TRBJ2-5	TRBD2	TGCAGTGCTAGCCCCACCGTAGTGGCGGGGGGCATCATCCAAGAGACCCAGTACTTC	CSASPTVVAGGIIQETQYF
TRBV7-6	-	TRBJ2-5	TRBD1	TGTGCCAGCAGCTGGACAGGGGGCAGACAAGAGACCCAGTACTTC	CASSWTGGRQETQYF
TRBV20-1	few	TRBJ1-5	-	TGCAGTGCTGCCGGGACAACGGATCAGCCCCAGCATTTT	CSAAGTTDQPQHF
TRBV20-1	-	TRBJ2-3	TRBD2	TGCAGTGCATTTAGCGGGGTATCTCTCACAGATACGCAGTATTTT	CSAFSGVSLTDTQYF
TRBV20-1	many	TRBJ2-2	TRBD1	TGCAGTGCTAGGGCAGGGGGGAACACCGGGGAGCTGTTTTTT	CSARAGGNTGELFF
TRBV5-1	-	TRBJ2-3	-	TGCGCCAGCAGCTTGATGGGTGGGGCAGATACGCAGTATTTT	CASSLMGGADTQYF
TRBV4-1	few	TRBJ2-3	TRBD1	TGCGCCAGCAGCCACCGGACAGGGAAGACGGGAGATACGCAGTATTTT	CASSHRTGKTGDTQYF
TRBV12-3/TRBV12-4	-	TRBJ2-5	TRBD1	TGTGCCAGCAGTGCGTTGACAGGGCAAGAGACCCAGTACTTC	CASSALTGQETQYF
TRBV20-1	few	TRBJ2-1	TRBD1	TGCAGTGCCCCTGGGGACAGGAGTTACAATGAGCAGTTCTTC	CSAPGDRSYNEQFF
TRBV6-4	-	TRBJ2-1	TRBD2	TGTGCCAGCAGTGTTACCCTGCGGGGGGGGTACAATGAGCAGTTCTTC	CASSVTLRGGYNEQFF
TRBV14	-	TRBJ2-5	TRBD1	TGTGCCAGCAGCCAAGTTGCAGGGGGCTATGGAGAGACCCAGTACTTC	CASSQVAGGYGETQYF
TRBV10-3	few	TRBJ2-1	TRBD1	TGTGCCATCACCGACAGGGTAGGGAATGAGCAGTTCTTC	CAITDRVGNEQFF
TRBV20-1	many	TRBJ2-7	TRBD2	TGCAGTGCTAGAGATCGGTCTAGCGGGGGCCTTACCTACGAGCAGTACTTC	CSARDRSSGGLTYEQYF
TRBV20-1	-	TRBJ2-1	-	TGCAGTTACCGGGACTCGGGCTACAATGAGCAGTGCTTC	CSYRDSGYNEQCF
TRBV6-6	-	TRBJ2-1	TRBD2	TGTGCCAGCAGTCACATCACTAGCGGTGAGCAGTTCTTC	CASSHITSGEQFF
TRBV4-1	-	TRBJ2-5	-	TGCGCCAGCAGCCAAGGCTATGAGACCCAGTACTTC	CASSQGYETQYF
TRBV6-6	-	TRBJ1-1	-	TGTGCCAGCACATGGTTCGGCACTGAAGCTTTCTTT	CASTWFGTEAFF
TRBV7-6	once	TRBJ2-5	TRBD2	TGTGCCAGCAACTTAGGGGTAGCGGGGCCACAAGAGACCCAGTACTTC	CASNLGVAGPQETQYF
TRBV3-1	few	TRBJ1-2	TRBD1	TGTGCCAGCAGCCAAGATGCAACAGGGGCTATATATGGCTACACCTTC	CASSQDATGAIYGYTF
TRBV6-4	-	TRBJ2-5	-	TGTGCCAGCAGTGACGGGGGTGAAGGAGAGACCCAGTACTTC	CASSDGGEGETQYF
TRBV6-1	few	TRBJ2-7	-	TGTGCCAGCAGCCCAGACCCCTCCTACGAGCAGTACTTC	CASSPDPSYEQYF
TRBV6-6	many	TRBJ2-1	-	TGTGCCAGCAGTTACAATGAGCAGTTCTTC	CASSYNEQFF
TRBV7-9	-	TRBJ1-4	-	TGTGCCAGCAGCTTATCAGGGATGGGTGAAAAACTGTTTTTT	CASSLSGMGEKLFF
TRBV5-6	few	TRBJ1-2	-	TGTGCCAGCAGCTTGAGCAGGACCTCGGGGGGCTACACCTTC	CASSLSRTSGGYTF
TRBV29-1	-	TRBJ2-7	-	TGCAGCGTTCTCACAGACAGCTACAAGCAGTACTTC	CSVLTDSYKQYF
TRBV19	-	TRBJ2-1	-	TGTGCCAGCAATAGCGGCAATGAGCAGTTCTTC	CASNSGNEQFF
TRBV6-5	few	TRBJ2-5	-	TGTGCCAGCAGTTACGCGGGACATGGAGAGACCCAGTACTTC	CASSYAGHGETQYF
TRBV6-1	-	TRBJ2-1	TRBD2	TGTGCCAGCACCCCCTGGGGGGGAGGGACCAATGAGCAGTTCTTC	CASTPWGGGTNEQFF
TRBV7-6	-	TRBJ1-1	-	TGTGCCAGCAGCCGAAACGGACAGTTGAACACTGAAGCTTTCTTT	CASSRNGQLNTEAFF
TRBV4-2	few	TRBJ2-1	TRBD2	TGTGCCAGCAGCCAACCGAGGGGGATATCCGGGGGGGTCCGGGATGAGCAGTTCTTC	CASSQPRGISGGVRDEQFF
TRBV7-6	-	TRBJ2-6	-	TGTGCCAGCAGCTTAGTTGGACAGGGAGGGGCTGGGGCCAACGTCCTGACTTTC	CASSLVGQGGAGANVLTF
TRBV10-3	few	TRBJ2-3	TRBD1	TGTGCCATCAGTGGGAGACAGGGCCCAGATACGCAGTATTTT	CAISGRQGPDTQYF
TRBV29-1	few	TRBJ1-2	-	TGCAGCGTTTCTAAGGGTGGCTATGGCTACACCTTC	CSVSKGGYGYTF
TRBV12-3/TRBV12-4	-	TRBJ2-7	-	TGTGCCAGCACTCACAGAACGGGCGGGGCCCCCTACGAGCAGTACTTC	CASTHRTGGAPYEQYF
TRBV4-1	-	TRBJ2-3	-	TGCGCCAGCAGCCAAGATCGGAACCGAGGCACAGATACGCAGTATTTT	CASSQDRNRGTDTQYF
TRBV10-1	-	TRBJ2-2	-	TGCGCCAGCAGTGACAGGAGGGGCACCGGGGAGCTGTTTTTT	CASSDRRGTGELFF
TRBV20-1	-	TRBJ2-1	-	TGCAGTGCTCCTAGGACTATTCTCAATGAGCAGTTCTTC	CSAPRTILNEQFF
TRBV18	-	TRBJ2-7	TRBD2	TGTGCCAGCTCACCGGGACTAGCGGGGCGGGAGCAGTACTTC	CASSPGLAGREQYF
TRBV7-2	few	TRBJ2-1	-	TGTGCCAGCAGCTTTACCTCCTACAATGAGCAGTTCTTC	CASSFTSYNEQFF
TRBV6-2/TRBV6-3	-	TRBJ2-6	TRBD1	TGTGCCAGCAGTTGGATAATGGGGACAGGGTACTCTGGGGCCAACGTCCTGACTTTC	CASSWIMGTGYSGANVLTF
TRBV29-1	few	TRBJ2-5	TRBD1	TGCAGCGTCGTAAACAGGGGCAGAGAGACCCAGTACTTC	CSVVNRGRETQYF
TRBV12-3/TRBV12-4	-	TRBJ1-5	TRBD1	TGTGCCAGCAGTAAACAGGGGGCTGGCAATCAGCCCCAGCATTTT	CASSKQGAGNQPQHF
TRBV24-1	few	TRBJ1-2	-	TGTGCCACTCACGACGGCGTTCGGGACTATGGCTACACCTTC	CATHDGVRDYGYTF
TRBV5-1	few	TRBJ2-7	TRBD2	TGCGCCAGCAGCTTGGGCGGACTAGCGGGCCGCTACGAGCAGTACTTC	CASSLGGLAGRYEQYF